The rows below give T cell receptor beta chains drawn from one sample of a study of OX40 agonist ivuxolimab in advanced cancers. This table comes from immunoSEQ multiplex PCR, and its TCRdb copy is limited to in-frame clones, with some not included. The table lists around 13,000 clones, around 74% of them singletons. The specimen was CD4+ or CD8+ T cells sorted from blood, collected in a trial of the OX40 agonist ivuxolimab. The source is an adult with an advanced solid tumor such as melanoma, head and neck, liver or kidney cancer. Both conserved end residues are part of each CDR3. Each record gives: J gene, D gene, clone size, V gene, CDR3 length, CDR3 DNA, CDR3 protein. A D gene is named only where the DNA matches it firmly. Clone size is shown for a subset of rows, as once, few, many or a class of expanded clone.

j_call: TRBJ2-7; d_call: -; clone_size: -; v_call: TRBV7-9; cdr3_length: 12; cdr3_nt: TGTGCCAGCAGCCGCGGGGGCGACGAGCAGTACTTC; cdr3_aa: CASSRGGDEQYF
j_call: TRBJ2-7; d_call: TRBD1; clone_size: -; v_call: TRBV7-6; cdr3_length: 13; cdr3_nt: TGTGCCAGCAGCTCCGCAGGGGGCTCCGAGCAGTACTTC; cdr3_aa: CASSSAGGSEQYF
j_call: TRBJ2-7; d_call: TRBD1; clone_size: -; v_call: TRBV11-2; cdr3_length: 14; cdr3_nt: TGTGCCAGCAGCCTGACAGGGGCGGTCAACGAGCAGTACTTC; cdr3_aa: CASSLTGAVNEQYF
j_call: TRBJ2-2; d_call: -; clone_size: -; v_call: TRBV5-4; cdr3_length: 11; cdr3_nt: TGTGCCAGCAGCTTGTATGGGGAGCTGTTTTTT; cdr3_aa: CASSLYGELFF
j_call: TRBJ2-7; d_call: TRBD2; clone_size: few; v_call: TRBV7-9; cdr3_length: 17; cdr3_nt: TGTGCCAGCAGCTTAGGGACTAGCGGGAGGGCTTCCTACGAGCAGTACTTC; cdr3_aa: CASSLGTSGRASYEQYF
j_call: TRBJ1-1; d_call: -; clone_size: -; v_call: TRBV30; cdr3_length: 13; cdr3_nt: TGTGCCTGGGCACCGAGGGCTGTCACTGAAGCTTTCTTT; cdr3_aa: CAWAPRAVTEAFF
j_call: TRBJ2-7; d_call: -; clone_size: -; v_call: TRBV28; cdr3_length: 15; cdr3_nt: TGTGCCAGCAGTTTAGCTTTCACTTCCACCTACGAGCAGTACTTC; cdr3_aa: CASSLAFTSTYEQYF
j_call: TRBJ2-5; d_call: -; clone_size: -; v_call: TRBV28; cdr3_length: 14; cdr3_nt: TGTGCCGCCCAGGGGAGTAGGGAGAGGGAGACCCAGTACTTC; cdr3_aa: CAAQGSRERETQYF
j_call: TRBJ2-7; d_call: TRBD2; clone_size: -; v_call: TRBV5-4; cdr3_length: 15; cdr3_nt: TGTGCCAGCAGCTTGGAGGGCGGAATCGGGGGGGAGCAGTACTTC; cdr3_aa: CASSLEGGIGGEQYF
j_call: TRBJ2-7; d_call: TRBD1; clone_size: -; v_call: TRBV28; cdr3_length: 16; cdr3_nt: TGTGCCAGCAGTTTAAGGGCGACAGGGCTAACCTACGAGCAGTACTTC; cdr3_aa: CASSLRATGLTYEQYF
j_call: TRBJ2-7; d_call: TRBD2; clone_size: -; v_call: TRBV4-1; cdr3_length: 17; cdr3_nt: TGCGCCAGCAGCCCCTGGACTAGCGGGAGGACCTCCTACGAGCAGTACTTC; cdr3_aa: CASSPWTSGRTSYEQYF
j_call: TRBJ2-3; d_call: -; clone_size: once; v_call: TRBV27; cdr3_length: 15; cdr3_nt: TGTGCCAGCTCTCAACCATATACTAGCACAGATACGCAGTATTTT; cdr3_aa: CASSQPYTSTDTQYF
j_call: TRBJ2-7; d_call: -; clone_size: few; v_call: TRBV27; cdr3_length: 13; cdr3_nt: TGTGCCAGCAGCCTAAACCCTTCCTACGAGCAGTACTTC; cdr3_aa: CASSLNPSYEQYF
j_call: TRBJ1-2; d_call: -; clone_size: -; v_call: TRBV6-5; cdr3_length: 15; cdr3_nt: TGTGCCAGCAGTTCATTCACAGGACAGACCTATGGCTACACCTTC; cdr3_aa: CASSSFTGQTYGYTF
j_call: TRBJ2-1; d_call: -; clone_size: -; v_call: TRBV5-1; cdr3_length: 16; cdr3_nt: TGCGCCAGCAGCTTGGATGCGGGGAGCTCCTACAATGAGCAGTTCTTC; cdr3_aa: CASSLDAGSSYNEQFF
j_call: TRBJ2-1; d_call: TRBD2; clone_size: -; v_call: TRBV27; cdr3_length: 16; cdr3_nt: TGTGCCAGCAGTCGAGGACTAGCGGAATACTACAATGAGCAGTTCTTC; cdr3_aa: CASSRGLAEYYNEQFF
j_call: TRBJ1-1; d_call: -; clone_size: once; v_call: TRBV7-9; cdr3_length: 12; cdr3_nt: TGTGCCAGCAGCTGGGACAACACTGAAGCTTTCTTT; cdr3_aa: CASSWDNTEAFF
j_call: TRBJ2-2; d_call: TRBD2; clone_size: -; v_call: TRBV6-6; cdr3_length: 16; cdr3_nt: TGTGCCAGCAGCATCCCCTTAGCGGGAGACACCGGGGAGCTGTTTTTT; cdr3_aa: CASSIPLAGDTGELFF
j_call: TRBJ2-3; d_call: TRBD2; clone_size: -; v_call: TRBV7-3; cdr3_length: 16; cdr3_nt: TGTGCCAGCAGCCCCGAACTAGCGGCTAGCACAGATACGCAGTATTTT; cdr3_aa: CASSPELAASTDTQYF
j_call: TRBJ1-1; d_call: -; clone_size: -; v_call: TRBV27; cdr3_length: 13; cdr3_nt: TGTGCCAGCTTCTTTCGGGTGAACACTGAAGCTTTCTTT; cdr3_aa: CASFFRVNTEAFF